The 25 T cell receptor beta chains presented below share a single source sample, sequenced in a study of blood T cell repertoires in COVID-19. The table came from immunoSEQ multiplex PCR; TCRdb's copy has only in-frame clones and leaves some out. The profile shows more than 65,000 clones, about 88% of them singletons. Sequences were obtained from peripheral blood. Receptors originate from a man between 50 and 59 years old with acute or convalescent COVID-19.

This clone was found a few times. This sequence joins TRBV5-4 and TRBJ2-3, with 9 nucleotides matching TRBD1. Per germline, CDR1 SGHNT and CDR2 YYREEE (reference sequence). This CDR3 contains 15 residues. V trimming: 3 bases; J trimming: 4 bases; junction bases outside the gene matches: 6. The CDR3 loop reads CASSSGQGRPDTQYF. The CDR3 nucleotides read TGTGCCAGCAGCTCCGGACAGGGGAGGCCAGATACGCAGTATTTT.

The chain is built from TRBV5-1 and TRBJ2-1; 16 bases align to TRBD2. The CDR3 is 18 amino acids. The germline V gene has CDR1 SGHRS and CDR2 YFSETQ. The V and J ends lost 4 bases and 6 bases, in that order; junction bases with no gene match: 10. The CDR3: CASSPGTSGGGGSNEQFF. Here the CDR3 DNA reads TGCGCCAGCAGCCCCGGGACTAGCGGGGGGGGAGGGTCCAATGAGCAGTTCTTC. Drawing the rest from reference TRBV5-1 and TRBJ2-1, the complete variable domain is KAGVTQTPRYLIKTRGQQVTLSCSPISGHRSVSWYQQTPGQGLQFLFEYFSETQRNKGNFPGRFSGRQFSNSRSEMNVSTLELGDSALYLCASSPGTSGGGGSNEQFFGPGTRLTVL.

The rearrangement joins TRBV27 to TRBJ1-2; TRBD1 matches at 8 bases. Germline V gene data show CDR1 as MNHEY and CDR2 as SMNVEV (reference sequence). The CDR3 is 14 amino acids. After removal of 4 bases from V and 6 bases from J, the junction contained 7 bases not matched to a gene. The CDR3 DNA follows: TGTGCCAGCAGTTCACAAACAGGGGGGAATGGCTACACCTTC. This codes for CASSSQTGGNGYTF.

This sequence joins TRBV28 and TRBJ1-3; D remains ambiguous. The CDR3 has 15 residues. Germline lookup yields CDR1 MDHEN and CDR2 SYDVKM. Trimming left V 4 bases short and J 1 base short, with 11 bases between. Here the CDR3 reads CASSSPGLSGNTIYF. DNA for the CDR3: TGTGCCAGCAGTTCGCCGGGATTATCTGGAAACACCATATATTTT.

DNA of the CDR3: TGTGCCAGCAGCTTAGAGGGCGTTGAGCAGTTCTTC. It codes for CASSLEGVEQFF. The chain carries TRBV11-3 and TRBJ2-1; D call uncertain. This CDR3 spans 12 amino acids. With 0 bases removed from V and 9 bases from J, the gap between germline ends came to 6 bases. Germline V CDR1 and CDR2: SGHNT, YENEEA.

The chain employs TRBV11-2 and TRBJ1-2; tentative D call: TRBD1 (6 bases). Trimming shortened V by 5 bases and J by 8 bases, and 15 bases separated the two germline ends. The CDR3 is 13 amino acids. The germline gives CDR1 SGHAT, CDR2 FQNNGV. The CDR3 sequence: CASSPTGFGGYTF. In DNA form, the CDR3 reads TGTGCCAGCAGCCCCACAGGGTTTGGAGGCTACACCTTC.

The chain has TRBV5-5 and TRBJ2-5, with D possibly matching TRBD1 (6 bases). Trimming stripped 2 bases from V and 2 bases from J, with 7 bases between. CDR1 and CDR2 from the germline V gene are SGHKS and YYEKEE (reference sequence). The CDR3 totals 13 residues. The CDR3 DNA reads TGTGCCAGCAGCTTAGGACAGCAAGAGACCCAGTACTTC. Encoded protein: CASSLGQQETQYF.

V gene TRBV7-9 combines with J gene TRBJ1-2; possibly TRBD1 for D (6 bases). The CDR3 consists of 13 residues. V gave up 7 bases and J gave up 6 bases, with 15 bases separating them. In germline, CDR1 is SEHNR, CDR2 FQNEAQ (reference sequence). CDR3 DNA sequence: TGTGCCAGCACCGAAGGGGGGCGGGATGGCTACACCTTC. Translating gives CASTEGGRDGYTF.

A single count supports this clone. The chain combines TRBV6-5 with TRBJ2-7, with 9 bases matching TRBD1. Per the germline V gene, CDR1 is MNHEY and CDR2 is SVGAGI. Trimming took 7 bases from V and 4 from J; bases not matched to a gene: 8. The CDR3 runs to 14 residues. The CDR3 DNA is TGTGCCAGCAAAAGCCCGGGACAGGGATACGAGCAGTACTTC. It is translated as CASKSPGQGYEQYF.

The CDR3 nucleotides are TGTGCCAGCAGACCACAGGGGAACTATGGCTACACCTTC. Amino acid sequence: CASRPQGNYGYTF. The rearrangement joins TRBV6-5 to TRBJ1-2; TRBD1 agrees at 7 bases. CDR1 is MNHEY, CDR2 SVGAGI, per germline. V was clipped by 6 bases and J by 2 bases; unmatched bases: 3. CDR3 length: 13 residues.

The chain combines TRBV2 with TRBJ2-1, with 8 bases fitting TRBD1. Germline V lookup: CDR1 SNHLY, CDR2 FYNNEI. CDR3 length: 15 amino acids. Trimming removed 4 bases from V and 5 bases from J; junction bases left unmatched: 7. Here the CDR3 reads CASSAGRTGNNEQFF. DNA for the CDR3: TGTGCCAGCAGTGCCGGACGGACAGGGAACAATGAGCAGTTCTTC.

For the CDR3, the DNA is TGTGCCAGCAGCCTAGGCGCCGCGGGGCAGGGAAGTGGCTACACCTTC. Its translation: CASSLGAAGQGSGYTF. This chain uses TRBV7-8 with TRBJ1-2; D may be TRBD1 (5 bases). This CDR3 is built from 16 residues. Germline CDR1 is SGHVS and CDR2 is FQNEAQ. V gave up 5 bases and J gave up 7 bases, with 23 bases separating them.

This clone was found a few times. This chain joins TRBV3-1 (or the pseudogene TRBV3-2) and TRBJ2-5; 9 nucleotides agree with TRBD2. There are 17 residues in the CDR3. V trimming: 4 bases; J trimming: 2 bases; junction bases outside the gene matches: 11. The V gene's germline CDR1 is LGHDT and CDR2 YNNKEL (reference sequence). The CDR3 DNA sequence: TGTGCCAGCAGCCCCGGGGGTAGCGGGGGAATACAAGAGACCCAGTACTTC. It specifies CASSPGGSGGIQETQYF.

CDR3 in DNA: TGTGCCAGCAGCTTCCGACAGGGCGGTATAGATACGCAGTATTTT. It encodes CASSFRQGGIDTQYF. V is TRBV3-1 (or the pseudogene TRBV3-2) and J is TRBJ2-3; 7 bases agree with TRBD1. The CDR3 sequence is 15 residues long. Germline CDR1 and CDR2: LGHDT and YNNKEL (reference sequence). After removal of 5 bases from V and 5 bases from J, the junction contained 10 bases not matched to a gene.

This chain connects TRBV2 to TRBJ1-5; maybe TRBD1 (6 bases). The length of the CDR3 is 14 residues. CDR1 is SNHLY, CDR2 FYNNEI, per germline. V dropped 7 bases and J dropped 4 bases, with 14 bases sitting between them. CDR3 in amino acids: CASMGGGRNQPQHF. The CDR3 DNA sequence: TGTGCCAGCATGGGAGGGGGGAGGAATCAGCCCCAGCATTTT.

The chain has TRBV7-2 and TRBJ2-1, with TRBD1 matching over 8 bases. The CDR3 length is 14 residues. Trimming cost V 6 bases and J 4 bases; bases outside gene matches: 5. Per the germline V gene, CDR1 is SGHTA and CDR2 is FQGNSA. This CDR3 reads CASRRGQEYNEQFF. CDR3 DNA sequence: TGTGCCAGCAGGCGGGGACAGGAGTACAATGAGCAGTTCTTC.

The chain carries TRBV6-1 and TRBJ1-6; TRBD1 is a possible D gene (5 bases). CDR1 is MNHNS and CDR2 is SASEGT in the germline V gene. The CDR3 sequence is 14 residues long. Trimming removed 2 bases at V and 10 bases at J, with 12 bases between. This chain's CDR3 is CASSETRVGSPLHF. CDR3 coding DNA: TGTGCCAGCAGTGAAACCAGGGTTGGCTCACCCCTCCACTTT.

This chain uses TRBV3-1 (or the pseudogene TRBV3-2) with TRBJ2-7; TRBD2 is a possible D gene (7 bases). The CDR3 is made up of 14 amino acids. V lost 8 bases and J lost 7, with 21 bases in between. Per the germline V gene, CDR1 is LGHDT and CDR2 is YNNKEL (reference sequence). The CDR3 DNA sequence: TGTGCCAGCGGCCCCTGGATCGGGGGGCGGGAGCAGTACTTC. Translation: CASGPWIGGREQYF.

The gene calls are TRBV28 and TRBJ1-6; the D gene is possibly TRBD1 (5 bases). Per the germline V gene, CDR1 is MDHEN and CDR2 is SYDVKM. This CDR3 region has 16 residues. V lost 6 bases and J lost 0, with 12 bases in between. CDR3 coding DNA: TGTGCCAGCAGGGCTGGGGCGAGCTCCTATAATTCACCCCTCCACTTT. It is translated as CASRAGASSYNSPLHF.

This chain links TRBV6-6 with TRBJ1-6; 7 bases align to TRBD1. V trimming: 7 bases; J trimming: 6 bases; junction bases outside the gene matches: 9. CDR1 is MNHNY, CDR2 SVGAGI, per germline (reference sequence). The CDR3 runs 15 residues. The CDR3 spells CASTLGGQLNSPLHF. CDR3 nucleotides: TGTGCCAGCACCCTTGGGGGACAGCTTAATTCACCCCTCCACTTT.

The DNA for the CDR3 is TGTGCCAGCAACCTCGACAGGGTCCAAGAGACCCAGTACTTC. Translated: CASNLDRVQETQYF. V and J are TRBV7-8 and TRBJ2-5, with 7 bases identical to TRBD1. CDR3 length equals 14 residues. CDR1 is SGHVS, CDR2 FQNEAQ, per germline. Trimming cost V 7 bases and J 1 base; bases outside gene matches: 6.

This chain joins TRBV6-5 and TRBJ2-7, with TRBD1 matching 9 bases. The trim removed 4 bases at V and 5 bases at J, leaving 6 bases unmatched. The CDR3 consists of 14 residues. Per the germline V gene, CDR1 is MNHEY and CDR2 is SVGAGI. CDR3 in amino acids: CASSSGTGKHEQYF. The CDR3, as DNA: TGTGCCAGCAGTTCTGGGACAGGGAAACACGAGCAGTACTTC.

In nucleotides, the CDR3 is TGCGCCAGCAGCTTGAGGACTAGCGCGAACACCGGGGAGCTGTTTTTT. It encodes CASSLRTSANTGELFF. The chain joins TRBV5-1 to TRBJ2-2; 9 bases match TRBD2. Trimming removed 1 base from V and 0 bases from J; junction bases left unmatched: 1. Germline CDR1 SGHRS, CDR2 YFSETQ. CDR3 length: 16 amino acids.

The V and J genes are TRBV28 and TRBJ1-1; D is unclear. V lost 1 base and J lost 2, with 11 bases in between. This CDR3 is built from 15 residues. The germline gives CDR1 MDHEN, CDR2 SYDVKM. CDR3 DNA sequence: TGTGCCAGCAGTTTATCGGGTACCTTTAACACTGAAGCTTTCTTT. This translates into CASSLSGTFNTEAFF.

This rearrangement joins TRBV3-1 (or the pseudogene TRBV3-2) to TRBJ2-3, with a possible D match to TRBD1 (5 bases). CDR1 and CDR2 (germline): LGHDT, YNNKEL (reference sequence). The V and J ends lost 5 bases and 2 bases respectively, with 8 bases between them. The CDR3 extends over 13 amino acids. The CDR3 is CASSGRATDTQYF. The CDR3 coding sequence is TGTGCCAGCAGCGGCAGGGCCACAGATACGCAGTATTTT.